These 10 T cell receptor beta chains originate from one sample sequenced in a study of cytomegalovirus exposure and HLA in healthy donors (TCRdb year 2017). Preparation of the library involved the immunoSEQ multiplex PCR assay. A mixture of 60 forward primers for TCR Vbeta segments and 13 reverse primers for TCR Jbeta segments was used in the multiplex PCR. In its TCRdb copy, this immuneACCESS table keeps in-frame sequences only and misses some clones. Where compared with another copy, unresolved V genes explain less than half of these, and the others have no known cause. The sample table on file contains tens of thousands of clones. The ten largest clones take up under 3% of the sample. The sequenced sample consisted of PBMCs. These receptors all come from a female donor in good health and CMV-seronegative.

The rearrangement joins TRBV9 to TRBJ1-1; D not certain. The CDR3 runs to 15 residues. Germline loops: CDR1 SGDLS, CDR2 YYNGEE. With 1 base removed from V and 3 bases from J, the gap between germline ends came to 13 bases. DNA of the CDR3: TGTGCCAGCAGCGTATCCCGAGATCCCGACACTGAAGCTTTCTTT. It is translated as CASSVSRDPDTEAFF.

The rearrangement links TRBV5-5 to TRBJ1-2; the match to TRBD1 covers 7 bases. This CDR3 spans 17 amino acids. Trimming cost V 2 bases and J 8 bases; bases outside gene matches: 18. The germline V gene has CDR1 SGHKS and CDR2 YYEKEE (reference sequence). The CDR3 loop is CASSFRPAGGILSGYTF. In DNA form, the CDR3 reads TGTGCCAGCAGCTTTAGACCGGCAGGGGGGATCCTCTCGGGCTACACCTTC.

This chain uses TRBV7-2 with TRBJ2-3; 8 bases line up with TRBD1. The germline gives CDR1 SGHTA, CDR2 FQGNSA. With V trimmed by 5 bases and J by 0 bases, 1 base remained unmatched. The CDR3 totals 14 residues. The CDR3 loop reads CASSPGGSTDTQYF. The CDR3 DNA sequence: TGTGCCAGCAGCCCAGGGGGCAGCACAGATACGCAGTATTTT.

The chain combines TRBV9 with TRBJ2-7, with TRBD2 matching 10 bases. This CDR3 contains 19 residues. J lost 2 bases, V lost 1 base, and 15 bases had no gene match. In germline, CDR1 is SGDLS, CDR2 YYNGEE. CDR3 loop: CASSVSRAGTSAGAYEQYF. DNA of the CDR3: TGTGCCAGCAGCGTAAGCAGAGCCGGGACTAGCGCGGGCGCCTACGAGCAGTACTTC.

The J gene is TRBJ2-7, the V gene TRBV27, with 9 bases that match TRBD2. The CDR3 loop spans 14 amino acids. J gave up 2 bases and V 5 bases, and 4 bases lay outside the gene matches. Germline lookup yields CDR1 MNHEY and CDR2 SMNVEV (reference sequence). CDR3 nucleotides: TGTGCCAGCAGTCTAGCGGGACCGCCCTACGAGCAGTACTTC. Amino acids: CASSLAGPPYEQYF.

The J gene is TRBJ1-4, the V gene TRBV19; 8 bases align to TRBD1. Looked up from germline, CDR1 is LNHDA and CDR2 is SQIVND (reference sequence). The trim removed 5 bases at V and 4 bases at J, leaving 6 bases unmatched. This CDR3 has 15 amino acids. CDR3 in amino acids: CASSLGTGVNEKLFF. DNA of the CDR3: TGTGCCAGTAGTCTCGGGACAGGAGTTAATGAAAAACTGTTTTTT.

The V call is TRBV19, the J call TRBJ1-2; weak D call: TRBD1 (5 bases). The CDR3 runs to 16 residues. Germline CDR1 reads LNHDA; CDR2 reads SQIVND (reference sequence). Between the trimmed V and J ends, which lost 5 bases and 0 bases, there was a span of 16 bases. CDR3 coding DNA: TGTGCCAGTAGTGCCCGAGGCGGGGACGCTAACTATGGCTACACCTTC. Translation: CASSARGGDANYGYTF.

The chain links TRBV15 to TRBJ1-3, with D uncertain. With 0 bases removed from V and 0 bases from J, the gap between germline ends came to 15 bases. The CDR3 consists of 18 residues. CDR1 is LNHNV and CDR2 is YYDKDF in the germline V gene (reference sequence). The CDR3 here is CATSRDFSITGSGNTIYF. The CDR3 region has the DNA TGTGCCACCAGCAGAGATTTCTCGATTACCGGCTCTGGAAACACCATATATTTT. Full variable domain (rest looked up from reference TRBV15 and TRBJ1-3): DAMVIQNPRYQVTQFGKPVTLSCSQTLNHNVMYWYQQKSSQAPKLLFHYYDKDFNNEADTPDNFQSRRPNTSFCFLDIRSPGLGDTAMYLCATSRDFSITGSGNTIYFGEGSWLTVV.

CDR3 loop: CAWSSNSRGAFF. The CDR3 nucleotides are TGTGCCTGGAGCTCGAATTCCCGAGGAGCTTTCTTT. This rearrangement joins TRBV30 to TRBJ1-1; D gene unclear. Trimming removed 3 bases from V and 10 bases from J, with 15 bases in between. From germline, CDR1 is GTSNPN and CDR2 SVGIG (reference sequence). This CDR3 is 12 amino acids long. The full variable domain, in which reference TRBV30 and TRBJ1-1 provide the parts outside the CDR3, is SQTIHQWPATLVQPVGSPLSLECTVEGTSNPNLYWYRQAAGRGLQLLFYSVGIGQISSEVPQNLSASRPQDRQFILSSKKLLLSDSGFYLCAWSSNSRGAFFGQGTRLTVV.

The chain uses TRBV7-8 and TRBJ1-2; D may be TRBD1 (6 bases). Trimming shortened V by 5 bases and J by 5 bases, and 18 bases separated the two germline ends. Germline V gives CDR1 SGHVS, CDR2 FQNEAQ. The CDR3 is 15 residues long. The CDR3 loop reads CASSLEVDRPYGYTF. In DNA, the CDR3 is TGTGCCAGCAGCCTAGAAGTTGACAGGCCGTATGGCTACACCTTC.